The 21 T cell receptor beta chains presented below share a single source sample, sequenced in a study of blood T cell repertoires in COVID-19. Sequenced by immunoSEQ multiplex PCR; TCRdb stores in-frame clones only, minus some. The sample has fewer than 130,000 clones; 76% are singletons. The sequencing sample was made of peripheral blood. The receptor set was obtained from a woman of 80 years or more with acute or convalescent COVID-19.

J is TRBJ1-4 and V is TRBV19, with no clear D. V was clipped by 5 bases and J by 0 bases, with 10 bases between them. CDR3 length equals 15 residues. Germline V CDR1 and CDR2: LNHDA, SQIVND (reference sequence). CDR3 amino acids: CASSSQLATNEKLFF. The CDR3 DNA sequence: TGTGCCAGTAGTTCCCAACTGGCAACTAATGAAAAACTGTTTTTT.

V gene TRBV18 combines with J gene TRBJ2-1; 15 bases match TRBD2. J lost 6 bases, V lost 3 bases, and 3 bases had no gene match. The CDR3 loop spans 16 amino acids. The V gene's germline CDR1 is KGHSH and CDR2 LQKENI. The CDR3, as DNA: TGTGCCAGCTCACCCCCGGGACTAGCGGGGGGCAATGAGCAGTTCTTC. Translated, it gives CASSPPGLAGGNEQFF.

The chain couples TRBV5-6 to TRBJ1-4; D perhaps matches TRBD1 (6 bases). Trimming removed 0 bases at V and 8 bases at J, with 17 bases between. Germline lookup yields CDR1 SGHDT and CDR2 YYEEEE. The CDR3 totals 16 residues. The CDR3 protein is CASSLERGDNGEKLFF. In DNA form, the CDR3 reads TGTGCCAGCAGCTTGGAGCGGGGGGACAATGGAGAAAAACTGTTTTTT.

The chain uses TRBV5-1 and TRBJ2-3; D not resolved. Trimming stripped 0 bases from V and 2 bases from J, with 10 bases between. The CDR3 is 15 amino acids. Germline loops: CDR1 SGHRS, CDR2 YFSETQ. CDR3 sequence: CASSLDVGHTDTQYF. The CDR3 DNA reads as TGCGCCAGCAGCTTGGATGTGGGCCACACAGATACGCAGTATTTT. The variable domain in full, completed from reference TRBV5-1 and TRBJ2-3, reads KAGVTQTPRYLIKTRGQQVTLSCSPISGHRSVSWYQQTPGQGLQFLFEYFSETQRNKGNFPGRFSGRQFSNSRSEMNVSTLELGDSALYLCASSLDVGHTDTQYFGPGTRLTVL.

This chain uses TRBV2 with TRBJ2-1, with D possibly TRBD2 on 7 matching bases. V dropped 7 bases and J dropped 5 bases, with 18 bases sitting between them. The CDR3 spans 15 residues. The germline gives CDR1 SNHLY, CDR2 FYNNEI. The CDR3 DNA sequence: TGTGCCAGCACCAAAGGGGGGGGAGGTAACAATGAGCAGTTCTTC. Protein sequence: CASTKGGGGNNEQFF.

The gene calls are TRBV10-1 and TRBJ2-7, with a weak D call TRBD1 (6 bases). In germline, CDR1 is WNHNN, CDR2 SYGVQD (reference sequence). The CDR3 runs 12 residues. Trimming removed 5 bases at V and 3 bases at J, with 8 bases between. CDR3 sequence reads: CASSRDNYEQYF. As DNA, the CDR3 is TGCGCCAGCAGTCGGGACAACTACGAGCAGTACTTC.

The CDR3 bases are TGTGCCAGCAGTTCAGGCGGGAACTACGAGCAGTACTTC. Its protein product is CASSSGGNYEQYF. The chain joins TRBV27 to TRBJ2-7; the D gene is possibly TRBD2 (6 bases). Germline loops: CDR1 MNHEY, CDR2 SMNVEV (reference sequence). The CDR3 sequence is 13 residues long. V dropped 4 bases and J dropped 3 bases, with 10 bases sitting between them.

Here the CDR3 DNA reads TGTGCCAGCCTTTCAGGGGGCAAGGCCTATGGCTACACCTTC. It codes for CASLSGGKAYGYTF. The chain combines TRBV28 with TRBJ1-2; 8 positions match TRBD1. CDR1 is MDHEN and CDR2 is SYDVKM in the germline V gene. Unmatched junction bases numbered 9, after V lost 8 bases and J lost 4 bases. The length of the CDR3 is 14 residues.

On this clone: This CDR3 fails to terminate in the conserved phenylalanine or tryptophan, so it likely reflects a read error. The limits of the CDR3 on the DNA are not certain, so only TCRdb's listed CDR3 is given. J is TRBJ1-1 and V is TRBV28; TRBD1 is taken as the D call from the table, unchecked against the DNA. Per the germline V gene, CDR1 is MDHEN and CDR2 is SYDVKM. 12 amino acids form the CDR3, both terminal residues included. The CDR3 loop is CASSNLNRAPVS.

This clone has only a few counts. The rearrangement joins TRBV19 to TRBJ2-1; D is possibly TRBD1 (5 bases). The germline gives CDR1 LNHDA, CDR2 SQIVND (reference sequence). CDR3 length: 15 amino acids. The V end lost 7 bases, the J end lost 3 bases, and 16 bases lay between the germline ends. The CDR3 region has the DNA TGTGCCAGTACTACTCAGGGTGCGAACTACAATGAGCAGTTCTTC. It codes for CASTTQGANYNEQFF.

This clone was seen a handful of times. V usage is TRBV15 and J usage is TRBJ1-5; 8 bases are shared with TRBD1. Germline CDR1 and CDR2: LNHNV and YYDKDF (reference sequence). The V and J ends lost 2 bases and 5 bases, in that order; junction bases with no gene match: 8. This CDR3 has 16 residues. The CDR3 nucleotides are TGTGCCACCAGCAGAATACCCACAGGGGGGGATCAGCCCCAGCATTTT. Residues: CATSRIPTGGDQPQHF.

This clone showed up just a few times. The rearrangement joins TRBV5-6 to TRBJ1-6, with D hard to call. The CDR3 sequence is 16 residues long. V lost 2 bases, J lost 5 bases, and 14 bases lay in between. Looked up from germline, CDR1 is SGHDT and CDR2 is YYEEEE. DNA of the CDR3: TGTGCCAGCAGCTTTCTGGCATTCTTCAATAATTCACCCCTCCACTTT. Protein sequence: CASSFLAFFNNSPLHF.

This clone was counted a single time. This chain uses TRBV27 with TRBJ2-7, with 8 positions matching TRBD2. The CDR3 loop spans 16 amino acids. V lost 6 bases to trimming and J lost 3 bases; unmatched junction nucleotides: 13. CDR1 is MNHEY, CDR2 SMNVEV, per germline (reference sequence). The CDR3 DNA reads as TGTGCCAGCAGGGAGGGGACTAGATGGGGGGTCTACGAGCAGTACTTC. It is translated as CASREGTRWGVYEQYF.

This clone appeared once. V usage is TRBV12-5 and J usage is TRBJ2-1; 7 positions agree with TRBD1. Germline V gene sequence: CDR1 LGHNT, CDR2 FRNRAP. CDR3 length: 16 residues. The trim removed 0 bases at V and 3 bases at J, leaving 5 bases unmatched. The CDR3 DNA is TGTGCTAGTGGTTTGGTATCCGGACAGGTCTACAATGAGCAGTTCTTC. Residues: CASGLVSGQVYNEQFF.

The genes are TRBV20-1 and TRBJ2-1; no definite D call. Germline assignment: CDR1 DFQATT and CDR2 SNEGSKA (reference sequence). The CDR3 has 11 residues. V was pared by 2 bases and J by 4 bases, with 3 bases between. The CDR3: CSARLYNEQFF. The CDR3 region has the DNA TGCAGTGCTAGACTTTACAATGAGCAGTTCTTC.

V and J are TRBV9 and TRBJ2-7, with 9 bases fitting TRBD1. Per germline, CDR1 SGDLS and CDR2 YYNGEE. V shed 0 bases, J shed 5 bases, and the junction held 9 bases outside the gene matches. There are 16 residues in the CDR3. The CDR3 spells CASSVAQGGQGHEQYF. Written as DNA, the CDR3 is TGTGCCAGCAGCGTAGCGCAGGGGGGACAGGGCCACGAGCAGTACTTC.

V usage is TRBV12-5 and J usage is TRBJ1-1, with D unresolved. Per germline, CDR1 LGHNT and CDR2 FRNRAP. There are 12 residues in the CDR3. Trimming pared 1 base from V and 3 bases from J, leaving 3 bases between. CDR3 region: CASGLGHTEAFF. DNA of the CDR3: TGTGCTAGTGGTTTGGGGCACACTGAAGCTTTCTTT.

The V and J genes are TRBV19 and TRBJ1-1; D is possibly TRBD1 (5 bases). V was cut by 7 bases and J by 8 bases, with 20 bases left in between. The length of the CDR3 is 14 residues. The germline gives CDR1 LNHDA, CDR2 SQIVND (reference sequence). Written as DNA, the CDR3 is TGTGCCAGTATAAGGCAGGGCTTCCAAGTAGAAGCTTTCTTT. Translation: CASIRQGFQVEAFF.

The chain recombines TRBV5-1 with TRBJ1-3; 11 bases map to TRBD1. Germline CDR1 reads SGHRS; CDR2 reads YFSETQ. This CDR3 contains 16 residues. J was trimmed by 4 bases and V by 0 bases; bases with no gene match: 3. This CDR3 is CASSLGTGGFGNTIYF. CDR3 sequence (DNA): TGCGCCAGCAGCTTGGGGACAGGGGGCTTCGGAAACACCATATATTTT.

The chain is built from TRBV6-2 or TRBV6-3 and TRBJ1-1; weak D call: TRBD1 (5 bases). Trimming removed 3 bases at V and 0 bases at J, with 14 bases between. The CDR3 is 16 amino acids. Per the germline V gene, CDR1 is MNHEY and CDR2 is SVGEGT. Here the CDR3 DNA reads TGTGCCAGCAGTTATGGAGGGGAGGGAATGAACACTGAAGCTTTCTTT. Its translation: CASSYGGEGMNTEAFF.

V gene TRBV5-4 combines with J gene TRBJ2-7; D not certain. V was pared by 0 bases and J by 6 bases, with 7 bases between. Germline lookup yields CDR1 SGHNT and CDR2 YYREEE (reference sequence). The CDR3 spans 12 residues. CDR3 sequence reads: CASSLDSGEQYF. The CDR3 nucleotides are TGTGCCAGCAGCTTGGACTCGGGCGAGCAGTACTTC.